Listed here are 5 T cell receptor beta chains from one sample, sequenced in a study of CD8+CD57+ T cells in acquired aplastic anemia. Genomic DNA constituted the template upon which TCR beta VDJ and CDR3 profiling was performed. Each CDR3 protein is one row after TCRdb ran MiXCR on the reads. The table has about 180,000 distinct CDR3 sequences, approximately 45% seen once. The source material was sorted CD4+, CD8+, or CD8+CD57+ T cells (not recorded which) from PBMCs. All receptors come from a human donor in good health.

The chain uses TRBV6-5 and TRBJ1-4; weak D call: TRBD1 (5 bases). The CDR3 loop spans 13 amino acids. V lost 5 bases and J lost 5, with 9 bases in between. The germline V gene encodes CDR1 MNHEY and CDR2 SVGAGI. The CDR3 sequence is CASSRGGNEKLFF. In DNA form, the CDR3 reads TGTGCCAGCAGTCGGGGCGGGAATGAAAAACTGTTTTTT.

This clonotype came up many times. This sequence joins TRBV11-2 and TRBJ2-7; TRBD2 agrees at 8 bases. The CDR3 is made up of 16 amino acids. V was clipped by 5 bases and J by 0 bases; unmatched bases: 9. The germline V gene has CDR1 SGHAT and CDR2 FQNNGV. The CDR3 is CASSRKRERSSYEQYF. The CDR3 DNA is TGTGCCAGCAGCAGGAAGCGGGAGAGGAGCTCCTACGAGCAGTACTTC.

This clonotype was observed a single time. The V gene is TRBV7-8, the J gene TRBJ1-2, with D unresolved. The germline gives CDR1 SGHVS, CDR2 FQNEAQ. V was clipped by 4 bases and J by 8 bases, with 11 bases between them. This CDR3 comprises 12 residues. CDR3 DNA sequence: TGTGCCAGCAGCTACGGTTTACGGGGCTACACCTTC. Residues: CASSYGLRGYTF.

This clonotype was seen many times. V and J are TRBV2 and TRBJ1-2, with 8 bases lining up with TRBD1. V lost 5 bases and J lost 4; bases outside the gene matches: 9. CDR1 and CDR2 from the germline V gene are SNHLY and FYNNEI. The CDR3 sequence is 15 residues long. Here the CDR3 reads CASSPIRQGTYGYTF. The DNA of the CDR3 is TGTGCCAGCAGTCCTATCAGACAGGGGACCTATGGCTACACCTTC.

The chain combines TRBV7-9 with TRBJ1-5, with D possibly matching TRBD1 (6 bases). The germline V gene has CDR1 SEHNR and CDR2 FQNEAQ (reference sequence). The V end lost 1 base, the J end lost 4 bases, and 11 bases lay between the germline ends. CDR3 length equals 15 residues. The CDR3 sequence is CASSLGVTGNQPQHF. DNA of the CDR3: TGTGCCAGCAGCTTAGGGGTCACAGGGAATCAGCCCCAGCATTTT.